The entry below describes one TCR beta chain. The antigen this receptor binds is unknown. Base qualities are not at hand, and no much larger clone is one base apart. The data were obtained in a study of blood T cell repertoires in COVID-19 (dated by TCRdb to the early 2020s). Regarding the complete study: Collaborator samples came from the United States, Italy and Spain and covered acute and convalescent phases of COVID-19. The material from the prospective study consisted of cDNA or gDNA derived from T cells, B-cell-depleted T cells, or PBMCs. Subjects who had been exposed to COVID-19, were actively infected with it, or had recovered from it provided the deeply sampled blood TCRbeta repertoires that made up the dataset. The repertoires were released in a freely available public database intended as a resource for research on the immune response to SARS-CoV-2. Samples came from the ongoing ImmuneRACE study (first 160 participants) plus 1,254 subjects from 6 global collaborators. The sample metadata nearly always contained a de-identified subject ID, COVID-19 status, age in years and sex. Where HLA class I and class II types were available, the types were taken from metadata supplied by the sample provider, not from assay-based typing. Study-wide conclusions, independent of this receptor: The amount of clinical and demographic metadata varied by source and participant and was provided uncurated.

Participants in the prospective study were enrolled through a virtual design, were aged 18 to 89 years, and lived in approximately 25 United States geographic areas. In the prospective study, cohorts were assigned on the basis of participant-reported clinical history obtained from a screening survey and a study questionnaire. ImmuneRACE Cohort 3 recovered participants were defined by two consecutive negative NP/OP PCR tests, healthcare professional clearance, or symptom resolution. In the prospective study, whole blood, serum and a nasopharyngeal or oropharyngeal swab were collected from each participant by mobile phlebotomists. Prospective study participants could optionally give additional blood draws and questionnaires over a 2-month period. Prospective study blood samples were shipped either frozen or at room temperature before DNA extraction. The junction shows trimming of 5 bases on V and 5 bases on J, and the gene matches do not reach 19 bases of it. For CDR1 and CDR2, the germline V gene lists MRHNA and SNTAGT. The cysteine opens and the valine closes a CDR3 of 19 amino acids. This entry keeps only the CDR3 DNA: 57 bases, framed from base 1.

TCRbeta CDR3 regions were amplified from genomic DNA by means of the immunoSEQ Assay, a bias-controlled multiplex PCR. The published analysis was carried out like this. Nucleated cell counts per sample were estimated from amplification of reference gene primers within the assay. To quantify the absolute abundance of each unique TCRbeta CDR3 rearrangement, sequence reads were collapsed and filtered. For each sample, productive Simpson clonality was calculated as the square root of Simpson's diversity index over productive rearrangements. Not all clones reach the TCRdb copy of this immuneACCESS table, which keeps in-frame sequences only. Checked studies attribute under half of the gap to unresolved V genes and leave the rest unexplained. V and J calls plus clone size are reproduced from that table; the DNA served to infer D and trimming. The sample records some 130,000 clones, around 80% of which are singletons. Of the sample, 6% is held by the ten largest clones.

Sample: PBMCs or T cells enriched from blood (not recorded which). The clonotype was recovered from a woman aged 50 to 60 who had recovered from COVID-19. Recombination linked TRBV6-4 to TRBJ2-7, with 12 bases aligning to TRBD2. The DNA is as follows: TGTGCCAGCAGTAAACTTCGGACTAGCGGGGCCCTTTGGGGAGACGAGCAGTACGTC. Its coded protein is CASSKLRTSGALWGDEQYV.